This T cell receptor beta chain was sequenced in a study of blood T cell repertoires in COVID-19. The table came from immunoSEQ multiplex PCR; TCRdb's copy has only in-frame clones and leaves some out. The profile shows fewer than 300,000 clones, about nine tenths of them singletons. In Cohort 3, a recovered donor had either two negative PCRs, clearance, or symptom resolution. This receptor was taken from a man aged 18-30 years who had recovered from COVID-19. Material for sequencing was PBMCs or T cells enriched from blood (not recorded which).

The chain's CDR3 is CASSLAGRTGRASPLHF. Here the CDR3 DNA reads TGTGCCAGCAGCTTGGCGGGGAGGACAGGGCGGGCTTCACCCCTCCACTTT. V and J are TRBV5-4 and TRBJ1-6, with TRBD1 matching 8 bases. The germline gives CDR1 SGHNT, CDR2 YYREEE (reference sequence). The CDR3 is made up of 17 amino acids. V lost 0 bases, J lost 9 bases, and 11 bases stayed unmatched.